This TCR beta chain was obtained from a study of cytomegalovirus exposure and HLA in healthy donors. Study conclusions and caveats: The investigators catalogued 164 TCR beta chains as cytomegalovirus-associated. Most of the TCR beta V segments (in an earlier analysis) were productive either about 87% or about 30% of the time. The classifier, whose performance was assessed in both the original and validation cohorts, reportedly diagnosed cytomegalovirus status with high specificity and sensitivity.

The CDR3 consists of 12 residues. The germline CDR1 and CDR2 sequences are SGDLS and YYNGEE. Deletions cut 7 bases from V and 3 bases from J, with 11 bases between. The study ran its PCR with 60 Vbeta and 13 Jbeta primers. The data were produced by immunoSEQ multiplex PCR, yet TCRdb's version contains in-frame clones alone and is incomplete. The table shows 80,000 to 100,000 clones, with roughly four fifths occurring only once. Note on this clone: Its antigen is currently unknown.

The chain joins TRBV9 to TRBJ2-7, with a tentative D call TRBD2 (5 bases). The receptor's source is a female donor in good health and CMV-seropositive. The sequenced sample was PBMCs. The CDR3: CASGGSGYEQYF. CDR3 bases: TGTGCCAGCGGTGGGAGTGGCTACGAGCAGTACTTC.